The following is a T cell receptor beta chain sequence with its context. V trimming: 3 bases; J trimming: 0 bases; junction bases outside the gene matches: 6. The CDR3 has 15 amino acids. The germline CDR1 and CDR2 sequences are SGHDT and YYEEEE. This specimen comes from a study of OX40 agonist ivuxolimab in advanced cancers. Repertoires were generated with immunoSEQ multiplex PCR, while TCRdb's copy carries only in-frame clones and drops some. The repertoire holds tens of thousands of clones, with approximately 80% as singletons. The rearrangement links TRBV5-6 to TRBJ2-7; TRBD1 matches at 7 bases. Sample: CD4+ or CD8+ T cells sorted from blood, taken in a trial of the OX40 agonist ivuxolimab. The TCR comes from an adult with an advanced solid tumor such as melanoma, head and neck, liver or kidney cancer. The CDR3 DNA reads TGTGCCAGCAGCTGGTCAGGGGGTCTCTCCTACGAGCAGTACTTC. Translated, it gives CASSWSGGLSYEQYF.